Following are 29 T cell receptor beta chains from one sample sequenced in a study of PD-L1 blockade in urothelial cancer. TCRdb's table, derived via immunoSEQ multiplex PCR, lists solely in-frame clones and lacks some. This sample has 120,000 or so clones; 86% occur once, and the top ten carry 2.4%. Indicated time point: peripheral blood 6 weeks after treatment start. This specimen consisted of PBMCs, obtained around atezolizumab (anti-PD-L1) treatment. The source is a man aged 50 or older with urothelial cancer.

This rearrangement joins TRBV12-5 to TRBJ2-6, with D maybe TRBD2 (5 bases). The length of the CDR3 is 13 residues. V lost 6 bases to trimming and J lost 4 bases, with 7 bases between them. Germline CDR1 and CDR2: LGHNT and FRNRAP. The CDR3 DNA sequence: TGTGCTAGTGGCCTAGCCGGGGCCAACGTCCTGACTTTC. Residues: CASGLAGANVLTF.

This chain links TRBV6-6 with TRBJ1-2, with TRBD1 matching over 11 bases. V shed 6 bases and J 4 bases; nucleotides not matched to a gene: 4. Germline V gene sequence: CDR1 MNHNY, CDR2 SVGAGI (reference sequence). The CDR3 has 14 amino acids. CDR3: CASSRGQGAYGYTF. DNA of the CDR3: TGTGCCAGCAGCCGCGGACAGGGGGCCTATGGCTACACCTTC.

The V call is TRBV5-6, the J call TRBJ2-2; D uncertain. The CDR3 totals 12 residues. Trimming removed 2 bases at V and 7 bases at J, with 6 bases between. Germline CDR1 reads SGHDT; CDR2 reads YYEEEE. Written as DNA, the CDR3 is TGTGCCAGCAGCTTCAGTGGCGGGGAGCTGTTTTTT. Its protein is CASSFSGGELFF.

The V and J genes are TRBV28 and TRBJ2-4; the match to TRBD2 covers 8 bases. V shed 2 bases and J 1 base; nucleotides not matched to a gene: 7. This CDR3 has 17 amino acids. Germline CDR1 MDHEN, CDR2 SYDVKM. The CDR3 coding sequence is TGTGCCAGCAGTTTACTAGCTAGCGGGTGGGCCAAAAACATTCAGTACTTC. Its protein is CASSLLASGWAKNIQYF.

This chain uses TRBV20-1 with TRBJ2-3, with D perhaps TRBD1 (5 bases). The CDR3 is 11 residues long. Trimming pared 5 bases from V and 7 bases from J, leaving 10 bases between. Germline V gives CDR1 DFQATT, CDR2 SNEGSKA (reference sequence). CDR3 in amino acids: CSAWTDNTQYF. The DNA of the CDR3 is TGCAGTGCTTGGACGGACAATACGCAGTATTTT.

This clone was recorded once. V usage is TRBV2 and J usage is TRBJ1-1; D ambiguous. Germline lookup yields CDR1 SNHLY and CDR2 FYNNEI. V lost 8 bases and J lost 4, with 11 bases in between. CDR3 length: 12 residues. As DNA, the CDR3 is TGTGCCAGCTCCAACGTACTCACTGAAGCTTTCTTT. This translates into CASSNVLTEAFF.

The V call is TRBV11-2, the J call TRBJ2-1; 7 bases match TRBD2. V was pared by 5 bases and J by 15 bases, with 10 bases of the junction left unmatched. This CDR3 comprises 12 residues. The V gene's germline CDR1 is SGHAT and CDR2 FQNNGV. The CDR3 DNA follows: TGTGCCAGCAGCCCCCGGACTAGTGAACGGTTCTTC. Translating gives CASSPRTSERFF.

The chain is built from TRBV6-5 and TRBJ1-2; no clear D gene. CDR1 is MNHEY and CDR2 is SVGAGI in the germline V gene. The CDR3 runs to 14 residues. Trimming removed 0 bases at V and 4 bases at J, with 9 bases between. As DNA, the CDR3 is TGTGCCAGCAGTTACTCGAGAGGCAGCTATGGCTACACCTTC. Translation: CASSYSRGSYGYTF.

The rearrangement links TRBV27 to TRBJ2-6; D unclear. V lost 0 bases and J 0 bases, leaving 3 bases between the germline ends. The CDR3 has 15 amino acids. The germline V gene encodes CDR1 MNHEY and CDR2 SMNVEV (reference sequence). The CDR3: CASSLSISGANVLTF. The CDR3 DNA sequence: TGTGCCAGCAGTTTATCCATCTCTGGGGCCAACGTCCTGACTTTC. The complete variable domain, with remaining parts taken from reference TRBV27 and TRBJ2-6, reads EAQVTQNPRYLITVTGKKLTVTCSQNMNHEYMSWYRQDPGLGLRQIYYSMNVEVTDKGDVPEGYKVSRKEKRNFPLILESPSPNQTSLYFCASSLSISGANVLTFGAGSRLTVL.

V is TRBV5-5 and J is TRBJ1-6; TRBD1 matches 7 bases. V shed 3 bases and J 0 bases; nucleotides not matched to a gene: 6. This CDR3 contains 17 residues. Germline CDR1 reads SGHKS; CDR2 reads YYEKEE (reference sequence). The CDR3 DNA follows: TGTGCCAGCAGCTCCACAGGGGTGAGCTCCTATAATTCACCCCTCCACTTT. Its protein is CASSSTGVSSYNSPLHF.

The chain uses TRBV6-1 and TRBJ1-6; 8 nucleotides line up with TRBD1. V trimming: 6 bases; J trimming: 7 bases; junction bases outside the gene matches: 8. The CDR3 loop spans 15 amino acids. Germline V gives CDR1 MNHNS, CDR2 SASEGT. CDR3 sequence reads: CASRSLDRVNSPLHF. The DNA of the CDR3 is TGTGCCAGCAGGTCCTTGGACAGGGTCAATTCACCCCTCCACTTT.

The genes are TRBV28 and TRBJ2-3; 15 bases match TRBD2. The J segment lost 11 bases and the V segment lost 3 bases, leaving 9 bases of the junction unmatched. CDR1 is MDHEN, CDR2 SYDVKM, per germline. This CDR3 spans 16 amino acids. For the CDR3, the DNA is TGTGCCAGCAGTTTTGGACTAGCGGGGGGGGGTAGTAGGCAGTATTTT. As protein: CASSFGLAGGGSRQYF. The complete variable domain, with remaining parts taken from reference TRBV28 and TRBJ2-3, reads DVKVTQSSRYLVKRTGEKVFLECVQDMDHENMFWYRQDPGLGLRLIYFSYDVKMKEKGDIPEGYSVSREKKERFSLILESASTNQTSMYLCASSFGLAGGGSRQYFGPGTRLTVL.

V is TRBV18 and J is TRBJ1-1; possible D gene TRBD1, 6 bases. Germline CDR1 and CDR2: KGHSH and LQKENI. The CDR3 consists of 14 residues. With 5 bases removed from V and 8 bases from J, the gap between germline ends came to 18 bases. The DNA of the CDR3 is TGTGCCAGCTCATTCTACAGGGTAGTAGAGGAAGCTTTCTTT. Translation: CASSFYRVVEEAFF.

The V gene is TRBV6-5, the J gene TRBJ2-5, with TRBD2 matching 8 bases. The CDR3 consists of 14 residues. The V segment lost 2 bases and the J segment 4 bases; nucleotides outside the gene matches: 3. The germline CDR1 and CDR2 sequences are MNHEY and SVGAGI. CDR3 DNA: TGTGCCAGCAGTTACGGTCTAGCGGGAGAGACCCAGTACTTC. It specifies CASSYGLAGETQYF.

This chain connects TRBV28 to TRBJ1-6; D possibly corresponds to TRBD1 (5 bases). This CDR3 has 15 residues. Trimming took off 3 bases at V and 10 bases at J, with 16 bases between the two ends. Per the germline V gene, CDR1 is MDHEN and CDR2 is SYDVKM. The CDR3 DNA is TGTGCCAGCAGTTTTGTCTTGGGGGAGGGCTCACCCCTCCACTTT. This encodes CASSFVLGEGSPLHF.

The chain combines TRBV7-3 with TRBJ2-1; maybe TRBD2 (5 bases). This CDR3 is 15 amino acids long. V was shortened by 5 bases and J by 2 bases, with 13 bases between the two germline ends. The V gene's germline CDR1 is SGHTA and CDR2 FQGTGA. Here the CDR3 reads CASSHGGYPYNEQFF. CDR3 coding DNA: TGTGCCAGCAGCCATGGCGGGTACCCCTACAATGAGCAGTTCTTC.

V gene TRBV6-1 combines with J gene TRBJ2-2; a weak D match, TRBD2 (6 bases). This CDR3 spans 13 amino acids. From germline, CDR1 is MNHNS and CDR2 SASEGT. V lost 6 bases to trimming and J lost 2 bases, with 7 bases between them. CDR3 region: CASRTRNTGELFF. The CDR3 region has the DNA TGTGCCAGCAGGACTAGAAACACCGGGGAGCTGTTTTTT.

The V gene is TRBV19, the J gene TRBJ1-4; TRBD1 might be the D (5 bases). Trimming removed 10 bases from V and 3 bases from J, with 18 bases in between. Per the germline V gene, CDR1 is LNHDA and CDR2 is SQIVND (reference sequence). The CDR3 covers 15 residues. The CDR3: CATTRGRTPNEKLFF. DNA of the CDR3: TGTGCCACCACCCGAGGGAGGACACCTAATGAAAAACTGTTTTTT. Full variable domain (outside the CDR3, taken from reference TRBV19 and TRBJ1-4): DGGITQSPKYLFRKEGQNVTLSCEQNLNHDAMYWYRQDPGQGLRLIYYSQIVNDFQKGDIAEGYSVSREKKESFPLTVTSAQKNPTAFYLCATTRGRTPNEKLFFGSGTQLSVL.

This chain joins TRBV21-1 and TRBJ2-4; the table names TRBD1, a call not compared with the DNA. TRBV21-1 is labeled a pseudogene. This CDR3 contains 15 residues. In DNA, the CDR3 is TGTGCCAGCAGCAAAAACCGGGACAGGGCAAACATTCAGTACTTC. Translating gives CASSKNRDRANIQYF.

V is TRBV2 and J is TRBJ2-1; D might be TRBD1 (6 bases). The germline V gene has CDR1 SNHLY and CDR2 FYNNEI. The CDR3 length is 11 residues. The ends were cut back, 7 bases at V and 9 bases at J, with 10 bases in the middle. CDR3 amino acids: CASNQGSEQFF. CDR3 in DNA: TGTGCCAGCAACCAGGGGAGTGAGCAGTTCTTC. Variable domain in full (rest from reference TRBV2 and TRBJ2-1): EPEVTQTPSHQVTQMGQEVILRCVPISNHLYFYWYRQILGQKVEFLVSFYNNEISEKSEIFDDQFSVERPDGSNFTLKIRSTKLEDSAMYFCASNQGSEQFFGPGTRLTVL.

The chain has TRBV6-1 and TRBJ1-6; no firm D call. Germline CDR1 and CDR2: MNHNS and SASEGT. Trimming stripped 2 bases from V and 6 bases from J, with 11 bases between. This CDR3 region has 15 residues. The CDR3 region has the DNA TGTGCCAGCAGTGAATTGGGTGGGCCTAATTCACCCCTCCACTTT. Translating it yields CASSELGGPNSPLHF.

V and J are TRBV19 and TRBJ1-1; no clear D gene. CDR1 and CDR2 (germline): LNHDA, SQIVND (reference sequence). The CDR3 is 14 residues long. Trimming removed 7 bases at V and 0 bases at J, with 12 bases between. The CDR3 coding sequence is TGTGCCAGTACCTCCGGACTCATGAACACTGAAGCTTTCTTT. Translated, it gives CASTSGLMNTEAFF.

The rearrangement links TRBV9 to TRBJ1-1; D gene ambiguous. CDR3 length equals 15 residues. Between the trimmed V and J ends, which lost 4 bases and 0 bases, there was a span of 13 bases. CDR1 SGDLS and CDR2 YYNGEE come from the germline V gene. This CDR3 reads CASSPYPVMNTEAFF. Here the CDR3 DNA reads TGTGCCAGCAGCCCCTACCCGGTCATGAACACTGAAGCTTTCTTT.

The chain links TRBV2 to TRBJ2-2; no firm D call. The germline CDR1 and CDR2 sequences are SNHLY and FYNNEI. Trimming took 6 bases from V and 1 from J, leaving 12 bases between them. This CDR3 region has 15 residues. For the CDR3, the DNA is TGTGCCAGCAGGCCAGGATTTTTGAACACCGGGGAGCTGTTTTTT. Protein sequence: CASRPGFLNTGELFF.

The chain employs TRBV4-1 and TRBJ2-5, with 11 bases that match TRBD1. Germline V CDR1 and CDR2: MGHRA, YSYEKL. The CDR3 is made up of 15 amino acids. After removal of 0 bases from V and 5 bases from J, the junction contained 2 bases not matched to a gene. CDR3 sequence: CASSQDGQGAETQYF. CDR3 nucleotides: TGCGCCAGCAGCCAAGACGGACAGGGGGCTGAGACCCAGTACTTC.

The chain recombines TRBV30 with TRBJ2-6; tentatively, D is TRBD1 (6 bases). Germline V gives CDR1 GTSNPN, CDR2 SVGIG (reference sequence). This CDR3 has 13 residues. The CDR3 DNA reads TGTGCGTCAGGGGTTGCTGGGGCCAACGTCCTGACTTTC. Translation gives CASGVAGANVLTF.

The CDR3 DNA reads TGTGCCAGTAGTACAAAGAGGGAGACCCAGTACTTC. This sequence encodes CASSTKRETQYF. The chain couples TRBV19 to TRBJ2-5; unclear D gene. CDR1 and CDR2 (germline): LNHDA, SQIVND (reference sequence). The length of the CDR3 is 12 residues. Trimming removed 4 bases at V and 5 bases at J, with 8 bases between.

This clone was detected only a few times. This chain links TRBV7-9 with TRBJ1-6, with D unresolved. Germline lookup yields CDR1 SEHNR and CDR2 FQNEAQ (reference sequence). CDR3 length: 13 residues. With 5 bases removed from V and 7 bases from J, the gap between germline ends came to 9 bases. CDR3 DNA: TGTGCCAGCAGCATAGACGGGAATTCACCCCTCCACTTT. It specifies CASSIDGNSPLHF.

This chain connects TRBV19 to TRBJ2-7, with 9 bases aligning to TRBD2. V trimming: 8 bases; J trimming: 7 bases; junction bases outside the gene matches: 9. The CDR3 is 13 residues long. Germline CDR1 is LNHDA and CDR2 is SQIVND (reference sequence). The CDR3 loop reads CASSGREGREQYF. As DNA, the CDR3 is TGTGCCAGTTCAGGGCGGGAGGGCAGGGAGCAGTACTTC.